What follows are 25 T cell receptor beta chains derived from one specimen sequenced in a study of T cell responses to AZD1222 COVID-19 vaccine. Assay: immunoSEQ multiplex PCR; the TCRdb copy retains only in-frame clones and omits some. The sample lists just over 80,000 clones, 75% to 90% occurring once. The input for sequencing was peripheral blood, taken on day 0 of AZD1222 vaccination. The origin of the receptors is an adult in good health.

The rearrangement links TRBV4-1 to TRBJ2-7; D is unresolved. The CDR3 runs 13 residues. Trimming took 0 bases from V and 3 from J, leaving 6 bases between them. CDR1 is MGHRA, CDR2 YSYEKL, per germline. CDR3 sequence (DNA): TGCGCCAGCAGCCAAGATGGAAGCTACGAGCAGTACTTC. Translated: CASSQDGSYEQYF.

This clone has a single count. V gene TRBV14 combines with J gene TRBJ2-1; D tentatively reads TRBD1 or TRBD2 (5 bases each). V gave up 3 bases and J gave up 9 bases, with 9 bases separating them. Germline CDR1 reads SGHDN; CDR2 reads FVKESK. The CDR3 sequence is 12 residues long. DNA of the CDR3: TGTGCCAGCAGCCAGGGGACGGTTGAGCAGTTCTTC. Protein product: CASSQGTVEQFF.

The J gene is TRBJ2-2, the V gene TRBV5-1, with no clear D. Germline V CDR1 and CDR2: SGHRS, YFSETQ. CDR3 size: 16 residues. V dropped 1 base and J dropped 1 base, with 11 bases sitting between them. The CDR3 loop reads CASSLSRAQNTGELFF. CDR3 sequence (DNA): TGCGCCAGCAGCTTGTCCCGGGCCCAGAACACCGGGGAGCTGTTTTTT.

This clone was detected once. This chain uses TRBV5-1 with TRBJ2-7, with TRBD1 identical over 8 bases. CDR1 is SGHRS, CDR2 YFSETQ, per germline. The CDR3 has 14 residues. Germline trimming cut 4 bases from V and 1 base from J; bases unmatched to any gene: 4. CDR3 loop: CASSPRQGSYEQYF. In DNA form, the CDR3 reads TGCGCCAGCAGCCCTCGACAGGGGTCCTACGAGCAGTACTTC.

The chain employs TRBV9 and TRBJ1-2; D is uncertain. V lost 1 base to trimming and J lost 5 bases, with 18 bases between them. Germline V gene lookup returns CDR1 SGDLS and CDR2 YYNGEE. The CDR3 contains 16 residues. Written as DNA, the CDR3 is TGTGCCAGCAGCGTAAATCTGGGGAGGGATTCGTATGGCTACACCTTC. As protein: CASSVNLGRDSYGYTF.

The chain recombines TRBV11-1 with TRBJ2-6, with D unclear. Germline V gene lookup returns CDR1 SGHAT and CDR2 FQDESV (reference sequence). V lost 3 bases to trimming and J lost 4 bases, with 4 bases between them. This CDR3 has 13 amino acids. CDR3 DNA: TGTGCCAGCAGCTTCCAAGGGGCCAACGTCCTGACTTTC. It translates to CASSFQGANVLTF.

The genes are TRBV21-1 and TRBJ2-5; no check of the table's D call, TRBD1, against the DNA was made. TRBV21-1 is a listed pseudogene. The CDR3 contains 16 residues. The CDR3 sequence: CASSKRTGTDQETQYF. The CDR3 region has the DNA TGTGCCAGCAGCAAGAGGACAGGGACCGATCAAGAGACCCAGTACTTC.

The chain couples TRBV6-5 to TRBJ1-2; D not resolved. CDR1 is MNHEY, CDR2 SVGAGI, per germline. This CDR3 contains 12 residues. V shed 6 bases and J shed 4 bases, with 9 bases lying between them. The CDR3 sequence: CASRIEVYGYTF. The CDR3 DNA reads TGTGCCAGCAGGATAGAGGTCTATGGCTACACCTTC.

The chain couples TRBV3-1 (or the pseudogene TRBV3-2) to TRBJ2-5; 9 nucleotides line up with TRBD1. Germline CDR1 LGHDT, CDR2 YNNKEL (reference sequence). Trimming cost V 2 bases and J 3 bases; bases outside gene matches: 1. This CDR3 region has 14 residues. The CDR3 here is CASSQRDREETQYF. The CDR3 DNA follows: TGTGCCAGCAGCCAAAGGGACAGGGAAGAGACCCAGTACTTC.

A single count supports this clone. This chain joins TRBV7-3 and TRBJ2-2; a weak D match, TRBD1 (5 bases). Germline CDR1 SGHTA, CDR2 FQGTGA. Trimming shortened V by 2 bases and J by 1 base, and 14 bases separated the two germline ends. The CDR3 contains 17 residues. CDR3 bases: TGTGCCAGCAGCTTAGCTAGGTGGGGCCAGAACACCGGGGAGCTGTTTTTT. It translates to CASSLARWGQNTGELFF.

The rearrangement uses TRBV12-3 or TRBV12-4 and TRBJ1-2; D is uncertain. The V and J ends lost 7 bases and 5 bases respectively, with 14 bases between them. This CDR3 is built from 13 residues. The CDR3 protein is CASTEASRYGYTF. CDR3 DNA: TGTGCCAGCACTGAGGCCTCTAGGTATGGCTACACCTTC.

The chain combines TRBV2 with TRBJ1-5; no firm D call. The CDR3 length is 15 residues. V was cut by 6 bases and J by 1 base, with 13 bases left in between. The germline gives CDR1 SNHLY, CDR2 FYNNEI. CDR3 sequence: CASRMQVPSNQPQHF. The CDR3 nucleotides read TGTGCCAGCAGGATGCAGGTTCCGAGCAATCAGCCCCAGCATTTT.

The V call is TRBV7-9, the J call TRBJ2-3; no clear D gene. Germline lookup yields CDR1 SEHNR and CDR2 FQNEAQ (reference sequence). The CDR3 sequence is 14 residues long. Trimming cost V 0 bases and J 10 bases, with 14 bases left between them. CDR3 region: CASSLAWGTSPQYF. Written as DNA, the CDR3 is TGTGCCAGCAGCTTAGCGTGGGGTACGTCTCCGCAGTATTTT.

This chain links TRBV28 with TRBJ2-5; 9 nucleotides line up with TRBD1. Per germline, CDR1 MDHEN and CDR2 SYDVKM. This CDR3 comprises 13 residues. With 8 bases clipped from V and 4 bases from J, the junction kept 5 bases outside the gene matches. As DNA, the CDR3 is TGTGCCAGCCACAGGGGGCGCGGAGAGACCCAGTACTTC. Translation gives CASHRGRGETQYF.

The rearrangement links TRBV15 to TRBJ2-1, with TRBD1 identical over 8 bases. V dropped 9 bases and J dropped 6; count of bases not matched to a gene: 10. Germline CDR1 and CDR2: LNHNV and YYDKDF (reference sequence). This CDR3 is built from 14 residues. This CDR3 is CATATRTGINEQFF. As DNA, the CDR3 is TGTGCCACAGCGACACGGACAGGGATCAATGAGCAGTTCTTC.

V gene TRBV24-1 combines with J gene TRBJ1-2; D unresolved. Germline V gene sequence: CDR1 KGHDR, CDR2 SFDVKD. The CDR3 spans 14 residues. V was shortened by 1 base and J by 2 bases, with 7 bases between the two germline ends. The CDR3 DNA is TGTGCCACCAGTGATTTTGGGTACAACTATGGCTACACCTTC. This codes for CATSDFGYNYGYTF.

J is TRBJ1-2 and V is TRBV12-5; D perhaps matches TRBD1 (6 bases). Germline CDR1 LGHNT, CDR2 FRNRAP. CDR3 length: 13 residues. The V end was cut by 4 bases, the J end by 2 bases, with 8 bases between. CDR3 protein: CASGSGQNYGYTF. CDR3 coding DNA: TGTGCTAGTGGTTCAGGACAGAACTATGGCTACACCTTC.

This clone showed up many times. This chain links TRBV11-3 with TRBJ2-2; D is unclear. This CDR3 is 13 amino acids long. Between the trimmed V and J ends, which lost 3 bases and 6 bases, there was a span of 8 bases. The V gene's germline CDR1 is SGHNT and CDR2 YENEEA. This CDR3 reads CASSFRDPGELFF. In DNA form, the CDR3 reads TGTGCCAGCAGCTTTAGGGATCCCGGGGAGCTGTTTTTT.

The CDR3 reads CASSPYREGYTF. The DNA for the CDR3 is TGTGCCAGCAGCCCCTACAGGGAAGGCTACACCTTC. This chain uses TRBV5-4 with TRBJ1-2; perhaps TRBD1 as D (6 bases). V was cut by 4 bases and J by 8 bases, with 12 bases left in between. Germline loops: CDR1 SGHNT, CDR2 YYREEE (reference sequence). The length of the CDR3 is 12 residues.

CDR3 sequence (DNA): TGTGCCAGCACAGGTAGAAGAACGGAGACCCAGTACTTC. Translation gives CASTGRRTETQYF. The chain couples TRBV11-1 to TRBJ2-5, with D hard to call. The CDR3 is made up of 13 amino acids. Trimming shortened V by 7 bases and J by 5 bases, and 14 bases separated the two germline ends. Germline assignment: CDR1 SGHAT and CDR2 FQDESV (reference sequence).

In this sample, this clone turned up a few times. Other DNA sequences within the sample encode an identical CDR3. J is TRBJ2-7 and V is TRBV7-2; TRBD2 might be the D (5 bases). Per germline, CDR1 SGHTA and CDR2 FQGNSA. The CDR3 spans 12 residues. Trimming removed 5 bases at V and 7 bases at J, with 12 bases between. The CDR3 reads CASSPGSGEQYF. CDR3 in DNA: TGTGCCAGCAGCCCGGGGTCGGGGGAGCAGTACTTC.

The CDR3 is CASSQGGGGDTQYF. The CDR3 bases are TGTGCCAGCAGCCAAGGTGGGGGTGGTGATACGCAGTATTTT. The chain is built from TRBV3-1 (or the pseudogene TRBV3-2) and TRBJ2-3; D assignment may be TRBD1 or TRBD2 (5 bases each). There are 14 residues in the CDR3. Trimming cost V 1 base and J 6 bases, with 11 bases left between them. The germline V gene encodes CDR1 LGHDT and CDR2 YNNKEL (reference sequence).

The gene calls are TRBV5-1 and TRBJ1-3; perhaps TRBD1 as D (5 bases). There are 17 residues in the CDR3. V was clipped by 0 bases and J by 0 bases, with 13 bases between them. Germline V CDR1 and CDR2: SGHRS, YFSETQ. The CDR3 here is CASSLEPTASSGNTIYF. The CDR3 DNA sequence: TGCGCCAGCAGCTTGGAGCCGACAGCGAGCTCTGGAAACACCATATATTTT. Variable domain in full (rest from reference TRBV5-1 and TRBJ1-3): KAGVTQTPRYLIKTRGQQVTLSCSPISGHRSVSWYQQTPGQGLQFLFEYFSETQRNKGNFPGRFSGRQFSNSRSEMNVSTLELGDSALYLCASSLEPTASSGNTIYFGEGSWLTVV.

The chain links TRBV28 to TRBJ1-3, with no clear D. The germline gives CDR1 MDHEN, CDR2 SYDVKM. The CDR3 sequence is 12 residues long. V dropped 11 bases and J dropped 0 bases, with 8 bases sitting between them. CDR3 residues: CASVGSGNTIYF. As DNA, the CDR3 is TGTGCCTCAGTTGGCTCTGGAAACACCATATATTTT.

The rearrangement links TRBV6-2 or TRBV6-3 to TRBJ1-1, with D unresolved. CDR3 length: 13 residues. V lost 5 bases, J lost 3 bases, and 10 bases lay in between. The germline gives CDR1 MNHEY, CDR2 SVGEGT. The CDR3: CASSTRSYTEAFF. The DNA for the CDR3 is TGTGCCAGCAGTACTAGGTCTTACACTGAAGCTTTCTTT.